This T cell receptor (beta chain) originates from a study of T cells in Graves' hyperthyroidism and ophthalmopathy. The germline gives CDR1 KGHSH, CDR2 LQKENI. The length of the CDR3 is 14 residues. V dropped 8 bases and J dropped 4 bases, with 17 bases sitting between them. Amplified regions were TCR beta CDR3 sequences from RNA transcripts. TCR CDR3 underwent first-round RT-PCR with the HTBI primer set. MiXCR, run by TCRdb on the multiplex PCR reads, gives a single entry per CDR3 protein. The repertoire has approximately 330,000 distinct CDR3 sequences, around a sixth of them found once; the top ten carry 49%.

Sequencing was done on a sample of blood. The origin of this receptor is a woman between 50 and 59 years old with Graves' hyperthyroidism. The chain joins TRBV18 to TRBJ1-2; D may be TRBD1 (5 bases). This CDR3 reads CASTSLGQSYGYTF. The CDR3 DNA sequence: TGTGCCAGCACCTCTCTAGGACAATCCTATGGCTACACCTTC. Combining the CDR3 with reference TRBV18 and TRBJ1-2 gives the whole variable domain NAGVMQNPRHLVRRRGQEARLRCSPMKGHSHVYWYRQLPEEGLKFMVYLQKENIIDESGMPKERFSAEFPKEGPSILRIQQVVRGDSAAYFCASTSLGQSYGYTFGSGTRLTVV.